This T cell receptor beta chain was captured in a study of vaccination and CD4 T cells after COVID-19. This clonotype has just a few counts. Antigen specificity is unknown. V lost 10 bases, J lost 8 bases, and 11 bases stayed unmatched. Looked up from germline, CDR1 is MNHNS and CDR2 is SASEGT. The CDR3 is 13 residues long. General study results and limits: Researchers looked at relatively few convalescent patients and had no early post-infection timepoints.

The Oncomine TCR Beta short-read assay generated sequence data from the DNA of cultured CD4+ T cells. TCRdb ran MiXCR on the PCR reads and lists one entry per CDR3 protein. The repertoire holds fewer than 20,000 distinct CDR3 sequences, with roughly 50% as singletons. Time point described: late sampling 161 to 241 days after vaccination in a few convalescent patients. The sample's treatment: roughly nine-day PBMC culture with coronavirus spike peptide pools or control peptides (ViraFEST assay). The chain combines TRBV6-1 with TRBJ1-2, with TRBD1 identical over 9 bases. The TCR sequence derives from a human donor who had recovered from COVID-19. The specimen was CD4+ T cells from blood, cultured in vitro, collected about 7 months after SARS-CoV-2 vaccination. The CDR3, as DNA: TGTGCCACCCTCCCGGGACAGGGCGGGGGCTACACCTTC. Amino acids: CATLPGQGGGYTF.